The source of this TCR beta chain is a study of beta chain features in type 1 diabetes. Reverse transcribing all isolated RNA meant expressed TCRB transcripts were sequenced. The protocol was immunoSEQ multiplex PCR, while the TCRdb copy is restricted to in-frame clones and leaves out a portion. This table holds 200,000 to 250,000 clones, 25% to 35% found once. The collection from each donor was one heparinised blood draw averaging around 100 mL. Purity exceeding 95% was reached by all sorted populations. Germline loops: CDR1 MNHEY, CDR2 SVGAGI. The V end was cut by 7 bases, the J end by 1 base, with 9 bases between. The CDR3 totals 13 residues.

J is TRBJ2-3 and V is TRBV6-5; D gene ambiguous. Sequenced sample: central memory CD4+ T cells from blood. The receptor was derived from a young man in good health. This chain's CDR3 is CASTLRGTDTQYF. The CDR3 region has the DNA TGTGCCAGCACGCTTCGGGGCACAGATACGCAGTATTTT.